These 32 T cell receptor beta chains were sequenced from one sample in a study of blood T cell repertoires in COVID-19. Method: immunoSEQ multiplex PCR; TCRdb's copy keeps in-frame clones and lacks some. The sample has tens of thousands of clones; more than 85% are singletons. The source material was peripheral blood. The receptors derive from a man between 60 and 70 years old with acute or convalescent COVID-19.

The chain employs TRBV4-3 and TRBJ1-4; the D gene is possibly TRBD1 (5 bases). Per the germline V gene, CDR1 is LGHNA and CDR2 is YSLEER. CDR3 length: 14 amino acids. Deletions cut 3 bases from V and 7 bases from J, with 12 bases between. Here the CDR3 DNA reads TGCGCCAGCAGCCAGGACACGCGGATTGAAAAACTGTTTTTT. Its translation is CASSQDTRIEKLFF.

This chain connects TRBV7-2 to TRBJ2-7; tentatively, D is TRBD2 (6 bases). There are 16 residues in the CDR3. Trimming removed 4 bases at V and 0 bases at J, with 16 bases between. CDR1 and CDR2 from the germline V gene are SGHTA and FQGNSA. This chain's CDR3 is CASSSKGGVSSYEQYF. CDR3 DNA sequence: TGTGCCAGCAGCTCAAAAGGCGGGGTGAGCTCCTACGAGCAGTACTTC.

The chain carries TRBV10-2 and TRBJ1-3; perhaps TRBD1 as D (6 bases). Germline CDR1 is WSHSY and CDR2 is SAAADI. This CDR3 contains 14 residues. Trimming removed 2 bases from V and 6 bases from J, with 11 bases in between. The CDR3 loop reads CASSERGSQNTIYF. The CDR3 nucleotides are TGCGCCAGCAGTGAGAGGGGGTCCCAAAACACCATATATTTT.

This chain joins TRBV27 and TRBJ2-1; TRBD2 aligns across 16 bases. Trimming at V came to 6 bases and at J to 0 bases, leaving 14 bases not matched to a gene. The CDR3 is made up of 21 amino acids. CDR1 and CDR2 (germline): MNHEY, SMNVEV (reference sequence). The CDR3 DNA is TGTGCCAGCAGCCATAGACCGGGACTAGCGGGAGGGTCCAGCTCCTACAATGAGCAGTTCTTC. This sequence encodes CASSHRPGLAGGSSSYNEQFF.

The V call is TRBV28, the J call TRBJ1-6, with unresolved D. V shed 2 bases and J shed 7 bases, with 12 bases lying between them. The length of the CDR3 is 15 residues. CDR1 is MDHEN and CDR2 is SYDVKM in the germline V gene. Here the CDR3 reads CASSLGSTGNSPLHF. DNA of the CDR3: TGTGCCAGCAGTTTAGGGTCAACGGGGAATTCACCCCTCCACTTT.

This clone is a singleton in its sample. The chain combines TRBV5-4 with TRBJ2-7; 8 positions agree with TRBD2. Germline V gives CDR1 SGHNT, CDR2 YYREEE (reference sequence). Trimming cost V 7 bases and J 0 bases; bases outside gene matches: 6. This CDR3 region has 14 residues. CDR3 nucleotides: TGTGCCAGCGGCCCGGGACTAGGCTCCTACGAGCAGTACTTC. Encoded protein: CASGPGLGSYEQYF.

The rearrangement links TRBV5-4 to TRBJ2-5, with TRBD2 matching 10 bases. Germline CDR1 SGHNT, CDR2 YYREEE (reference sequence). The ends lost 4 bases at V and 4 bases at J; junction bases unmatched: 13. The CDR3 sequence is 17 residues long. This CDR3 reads CASSLIGLAGERETQYF. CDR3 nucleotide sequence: TGTGCCAGCAGCCTTATAGGCCTAGCGGGAGAGAGAGAGACCCAGTACTTC.

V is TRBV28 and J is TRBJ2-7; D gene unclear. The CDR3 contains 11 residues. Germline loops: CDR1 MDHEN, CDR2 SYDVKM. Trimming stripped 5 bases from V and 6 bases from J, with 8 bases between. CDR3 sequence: CASSQDLEQYF. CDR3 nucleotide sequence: TGTGCCAGCAGTCAGGATCTCGAGCAGTACTTC. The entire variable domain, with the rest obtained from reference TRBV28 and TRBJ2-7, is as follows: DVKVTQSSRYLVKRTGEKVFLECVQDMDHENMFWYRQDPGLGLRLIYFSYDVKMKEKGDIPEGYSVSREKKERFSLILESASTNQTSMYLCASSQDLEQYFGPGTRLTVT.

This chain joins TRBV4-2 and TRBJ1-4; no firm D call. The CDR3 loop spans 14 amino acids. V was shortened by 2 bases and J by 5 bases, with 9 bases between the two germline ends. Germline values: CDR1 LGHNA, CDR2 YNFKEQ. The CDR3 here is CASSQNIGNEKLFF. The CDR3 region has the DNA TGTGCCAGCAGCCAAAATATCGGGAATGAAAAACTGTTTTTT.

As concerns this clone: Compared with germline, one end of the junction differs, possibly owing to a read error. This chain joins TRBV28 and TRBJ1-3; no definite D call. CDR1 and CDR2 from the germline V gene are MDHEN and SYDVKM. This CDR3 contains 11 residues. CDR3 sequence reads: CASSLNGHFHF. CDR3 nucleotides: TGTGCCAGCAGTTTAAATGGGCATTTCCATTTT.

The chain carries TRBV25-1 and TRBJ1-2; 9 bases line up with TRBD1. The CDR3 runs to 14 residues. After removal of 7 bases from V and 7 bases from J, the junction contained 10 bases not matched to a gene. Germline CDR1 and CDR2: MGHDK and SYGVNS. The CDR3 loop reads CASTTRTGEGGYTF. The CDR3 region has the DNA TGTGCCAGCACCACTAGGACAGGGGAGGGTGGCTACACCTTC.

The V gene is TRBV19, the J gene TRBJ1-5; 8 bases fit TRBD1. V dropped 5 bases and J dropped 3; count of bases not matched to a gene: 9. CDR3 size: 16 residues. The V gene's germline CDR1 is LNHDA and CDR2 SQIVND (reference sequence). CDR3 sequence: CASSPQGAGNNQPQHF. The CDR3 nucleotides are TGTGCCAGTAGTCCCCAGGGGGCGGGGAACAATCAGCCCCAGCATTTT.

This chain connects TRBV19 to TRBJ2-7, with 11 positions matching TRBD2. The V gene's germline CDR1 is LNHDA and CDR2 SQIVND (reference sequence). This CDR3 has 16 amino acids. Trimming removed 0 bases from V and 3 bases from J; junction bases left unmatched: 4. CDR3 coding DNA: TGTGCCAGTAGTATAGAATGGACTAGCGGGTACTACGAGCAGTACTTC. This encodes CASSIEWTSGYYEQYF. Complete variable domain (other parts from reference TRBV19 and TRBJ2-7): DGGITQSPKYLFRKEGQNVTLSCEQNLNHDAMYWYRQDPGQGLRLIYYSQIVNDFQKGDIAEGYSVSREKKESFPLTVTSAQKNPTAFYLCASSIEWTSGYYEQYFGPGTRLTVT.

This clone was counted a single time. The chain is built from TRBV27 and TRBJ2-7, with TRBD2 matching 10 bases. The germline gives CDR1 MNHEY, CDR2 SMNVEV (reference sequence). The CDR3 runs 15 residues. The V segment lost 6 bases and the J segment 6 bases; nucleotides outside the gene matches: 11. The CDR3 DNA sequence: TGTGCCAGCAGCCCAACCCATAGCGGGAGGAGCGAGCAGTACTTC. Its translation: CASSPTHSGRSEQYF.

The DNA for the CDR3 is TGTGCCAGCAGCCTACACGGGACAGTGTCTTCTGAAGCTTTCTTT. Protein product: CASSLHGTVSSEAFF. J is TRBJ1-1 and V is TRBV28; 7 bases are a match to TRBD1. V dropped 6 bases and J dropped 6; count of bases not matched to a gene: 13. The CDR3 spans 15 residues. From germline, CDR1 is MDHEN and CDR2 SYDVKM.

Written as DNA, the CDR3 is TGTGCCAGCAGCTCATACGGACAGGAACTGTTTTTT. As protein: CASSSYGQELFF. This chain links TRBV7-2 with TRBJ1-4; 7 bases map to TRBD1. This CDR3 spans 12 amino acids. V lost 4 bases and J lost 12; bases outside the gene matches: 5. Germline V gene sequence: CDR1 SGHTA, CDR2 FQGNSA.

CDR3 bases: TGTGCCAGCAGCCCATCCTATGGCTACACCTTC. Amino acid sequence: CASSPSYGYTF. This rearrangement joins TRBV12-3 or TRBV12-4 to TRBJ1-2; no reliable D call. Trimming removed 6 bases from V and 4 bases from J, with 6 bases in between. CDR3 length equals 11 residues.

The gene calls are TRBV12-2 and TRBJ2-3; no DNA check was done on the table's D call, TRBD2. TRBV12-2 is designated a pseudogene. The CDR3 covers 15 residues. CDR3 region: CPWLAVSPRTDTQYF. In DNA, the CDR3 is TGTCCCTGGCTAGCGGTGAGCCCTCGCACAGATACGCAGTATTTT.

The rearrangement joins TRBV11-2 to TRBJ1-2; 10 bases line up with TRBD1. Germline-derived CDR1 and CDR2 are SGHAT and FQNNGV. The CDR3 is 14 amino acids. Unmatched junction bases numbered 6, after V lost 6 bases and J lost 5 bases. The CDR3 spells CASRGQGIPYGYTF. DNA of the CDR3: TGTGCCAGCAGGGGACAGGGGATTCCGTATGGCTACACCTTC. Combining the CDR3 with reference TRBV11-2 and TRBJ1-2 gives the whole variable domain EAGVAQSPRYKIIEKRQSVAFWCNPISGHATLYWYQQILGQGPKLLIQFQNNGVVDDSQLPKDRFSAERLKGVDSTLKIQPAKLEDSAVYLCASRGQGIPYGYTFGSGTRLTVV.

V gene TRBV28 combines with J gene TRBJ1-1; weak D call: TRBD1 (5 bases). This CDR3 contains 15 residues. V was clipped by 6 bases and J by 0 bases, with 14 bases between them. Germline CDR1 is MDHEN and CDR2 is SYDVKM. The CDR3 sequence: CASSPSEGMNTEAFF. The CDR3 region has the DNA TGTGCCAGCAGCCCCTCGGAGGGGATGAACACTGAAGCTTTCTTT.

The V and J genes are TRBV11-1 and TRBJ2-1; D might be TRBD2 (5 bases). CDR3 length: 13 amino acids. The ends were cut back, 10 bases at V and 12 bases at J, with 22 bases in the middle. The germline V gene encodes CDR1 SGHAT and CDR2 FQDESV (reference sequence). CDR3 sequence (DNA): TGTGCCACCTCGCTACGGTCCGGGGTTAGGCAGTTCTTC. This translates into CATSLRSGVRQFF.

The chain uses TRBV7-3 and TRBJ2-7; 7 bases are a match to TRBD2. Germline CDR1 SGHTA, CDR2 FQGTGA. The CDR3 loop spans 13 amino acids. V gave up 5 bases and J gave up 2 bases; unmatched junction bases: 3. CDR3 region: CASSPAGTYEQYF. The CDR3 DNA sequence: TGTGCCAGCAGCCCAGCGGGGACCTACGAGCAGTACTTC.

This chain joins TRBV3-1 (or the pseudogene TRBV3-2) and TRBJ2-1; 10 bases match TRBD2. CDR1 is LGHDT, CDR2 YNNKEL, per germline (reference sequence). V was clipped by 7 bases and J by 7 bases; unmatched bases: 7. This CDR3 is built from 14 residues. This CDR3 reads CASTPGLALNEQFF. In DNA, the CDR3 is TGTGCCAGCACCCCGGGACTAGCGTTAAATGAGCAGTTCTTC.

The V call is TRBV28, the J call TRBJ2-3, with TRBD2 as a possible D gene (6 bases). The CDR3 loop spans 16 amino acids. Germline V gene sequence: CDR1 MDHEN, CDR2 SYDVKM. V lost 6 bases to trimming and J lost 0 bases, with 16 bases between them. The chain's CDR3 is CASSPTGDTSTDTQYF. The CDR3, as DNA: TGTGCCAGCAGCCCTACGGGGGATACTAGCACAGATACGCAGTATTTT. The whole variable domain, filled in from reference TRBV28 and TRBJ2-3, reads DVKVTQSSRYLVKRTGEKVFLECVQDMDHENMFWYRQDPGLGLRLIYFSYDVKMKEKGDIPEGYSVSREKKERFSLILESASTNQTSMYLCASSPTGDTSTDTQYFGPGTRLTVL.

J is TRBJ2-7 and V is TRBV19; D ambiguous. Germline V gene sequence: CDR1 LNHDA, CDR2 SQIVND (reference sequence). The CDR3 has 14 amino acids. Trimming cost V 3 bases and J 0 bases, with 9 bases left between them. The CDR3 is CASSIIPGSYEQYF. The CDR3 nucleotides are TGTGCCAGTAGTATCATTCCAGGCTCCTACGAGCAGTACTTC.

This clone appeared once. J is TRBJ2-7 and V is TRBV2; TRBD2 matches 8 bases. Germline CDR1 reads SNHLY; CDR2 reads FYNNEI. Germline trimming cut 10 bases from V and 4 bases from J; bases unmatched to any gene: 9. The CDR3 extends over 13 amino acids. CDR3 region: CATNGTGGYEQYF. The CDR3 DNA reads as TGTGCCACCAACGGTACGGGGGGGTACGAGCAGTACTTC. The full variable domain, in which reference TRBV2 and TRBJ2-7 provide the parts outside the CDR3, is EPEVTQTPSHQVTQMGQEVILRCVPISNHLYFYWYRQILGQKVEFLVSFYNNEISEKSEIFDDQFSVERPDGSNFTLKIRSTKLEDSAMYFCATNGTGGYEQYFGPGTRLTVT.

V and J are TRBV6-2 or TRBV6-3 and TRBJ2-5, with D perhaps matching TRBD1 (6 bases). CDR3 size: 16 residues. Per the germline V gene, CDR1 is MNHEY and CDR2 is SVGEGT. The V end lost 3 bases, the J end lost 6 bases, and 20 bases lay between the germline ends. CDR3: CASSYGVRGSVKTQYF. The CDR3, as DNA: TGTGCCAGCAGTTATGGAGTAAGGGGGAGCGTGAAGACCCAGTACTTC.

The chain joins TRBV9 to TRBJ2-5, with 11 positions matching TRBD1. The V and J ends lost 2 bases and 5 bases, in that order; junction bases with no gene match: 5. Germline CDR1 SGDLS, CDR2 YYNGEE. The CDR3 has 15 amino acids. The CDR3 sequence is CASSVGQGGGETQYF. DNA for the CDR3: TGTGCCAGCAGCGTGGGACAGGGGGGCGGGGAGACCCAGTACTTC. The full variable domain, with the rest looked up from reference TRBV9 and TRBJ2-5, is DSGVTQTPKHLITATGQRVTLRCSPRSGDLSVYWYQQSLDQGLQFLIQYYNGEERAKGNILERFSAQQFPDLHSELNLSSLELGDSALYFCASSVGQGGGETQYFGPGTRLLVL.

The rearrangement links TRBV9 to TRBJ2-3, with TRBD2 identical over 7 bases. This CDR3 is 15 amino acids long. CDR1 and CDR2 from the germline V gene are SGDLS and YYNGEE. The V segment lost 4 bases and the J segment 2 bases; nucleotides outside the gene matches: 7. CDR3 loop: CASSLRDYHTDTQYF. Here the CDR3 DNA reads TGTGCCAGCAGCCTGCGGGACTACCACACAGATACGCAGTATTTT.

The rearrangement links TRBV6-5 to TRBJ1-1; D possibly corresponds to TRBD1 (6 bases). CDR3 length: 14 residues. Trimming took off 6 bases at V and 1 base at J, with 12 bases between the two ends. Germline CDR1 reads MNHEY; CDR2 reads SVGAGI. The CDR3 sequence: CASRNLGQNTEAFF. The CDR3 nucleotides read TGTGCCAGCAGGAATTTGGGACAGAACACTGAAGCTTTCTTT.

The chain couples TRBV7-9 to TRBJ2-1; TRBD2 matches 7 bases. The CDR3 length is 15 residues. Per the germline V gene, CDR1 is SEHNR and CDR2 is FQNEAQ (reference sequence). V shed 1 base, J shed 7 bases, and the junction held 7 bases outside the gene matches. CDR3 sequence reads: CASSLGAGAANEQFF. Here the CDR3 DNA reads TGTGCCAGCAGCTTAGGTGCGGGAGCAGCGAATGAGCAGTTCTTC.

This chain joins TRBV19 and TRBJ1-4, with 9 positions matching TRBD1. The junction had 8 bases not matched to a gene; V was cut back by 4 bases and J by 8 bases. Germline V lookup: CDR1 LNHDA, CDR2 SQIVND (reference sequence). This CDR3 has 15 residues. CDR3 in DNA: TGTGCCAGTAGTAAAACCGGGACAGGGAGCGAAAAACTGTTTTTT. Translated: CASSKTGTGSEKLFF.